This T cell receptor (beta chain) was identified during a study of blood T cell repertoires in COVID-19. Overall study: There were acute and convalescent COVID-19 samples, and they came from the United States, Italy and Spain. The analysed material was cDNA or gDNA that came from T cells, B-cell-depleted T cells, or PBMCs.

Source study methods: The assay estimated nucleated cells by amplifying reference gene primers. Sequencing was performed with immunoSEQ multiplex PCR; in TCRdb, only in-frame clones are kept and a portion is missing. The V and J calls and clone size were taken over from that table, and D and trimming were inferred from the DNA. In the table there are about 210,000 clones, 80% of which are singletons. Per germline, CDR1 SGHNT and CDR2 YENEEA. The CDR3 has 13 amino acids. Trimming removed 2 bases at V and 6 bases at J, with 11 bases between. This receptor was obtained from a human donor in a cohort sampled during active COVID-19. The rearrangement joins TRBV11-3 to TRBJ2-7; D perhaps matches TRBD2 (6 bases). The sequenced sample was peripheral blood. The CDR3 sequence is CASSLWRGAEQYF. The DNA of the CDR3 is TGTGCCAGCAGCTTATGGAGGGGTGCCGAGCAGTACTTC.